These T cell receptor beta chains were read from a single sample in a study of graft-versus-host responses after intestinal transplantation. Sequencing was performed with immunoSEQ multiplex PCR; in TCRdb, only in-frame clones are kept and a portion is missing. Among about 40,000 clones listed, 93% were seen once. The source was PBMCs, collected around 730 days after intestinal transplantation. Every receptor here comes from a human patient who received an intestinal transplant, so some T cells may come from the graft donor. CDR3s include the opening cysteine and the closing phenylalanine or tryptophan. The D gene is left open where the match is weak. Clone size, where shown, is once, few, many, or a class for clones that have expanded.

J: TRBJ2-7
V: TRBV9
D: TRBD1
size: -
CDR3: CASSAGQGVYEQYF
DNA: TGTGCCAGCAGCGCGGGACAGGGAGTGTACGAGCAGTACTTC

J: TRBJ2-3
V: TRBV28
D: TRBD2
size: -
CDR3: CASSSGTSGLTREAPDTQYF
DNA: TGTGCCAGCAGTTCCGGGACTAGCGGGTTAACCCGGGAGGCGCCAGATACGCAGTATTTT

J: TRBJ2-4
V: TRBV28
D: -
size: -
CDR3: CASSLGVSAKNIQYF
DNA: TGTGCCAGCAGTTTGGGGGTAAGCGCCAAAAACATTCAGTACTTC

J: TRBJ2-7
V: TRBV6-5
D: -
size: -
CDR3: CASRYDRRYEQYF
DNA: TGTGCCAGCAGGTACGACAGGCGCTACGAGCAGTACTTC

J: TRBJ1-2
V: TRBV5-6
D: -
size: -
CDR3: CASSLRGVRKSYGYTF
DNA: TGTGCCAGCAGCTTGCGGGGGGTGAGGAAAAGCTATGGCTACACCTTC

J: TRBJ1-1
V: TRBV5-1
D: -
size: -
CDR3: CASSLRGNTEAFF
DNA: TGCGCCAGCAGCTTGCGGGGGAACACTGAAGCTTTCTTT

J: TRBJ2-3
V: TRBV5-1
D: -
size: -
CDR3: CASSLGKRAINTQYF
DNA: TGCGCCAGCAGCTTGGGTAAGCGGGCGATTAATACGCAGTATTTT

J: TRBJ1-4
V: TRBV7-6
D: TRBD1
size: -
CDR3: CASSGTQGPNNEKLFF
DNA: TGTGCCAGCAGCGGAACACAGGGGCCCAATAATGAAAAACTGTTTTTT

J: TRBJ1-5
V: TRBV5-6
D: TRBD1
size: -
CDR3: CASSPGTGLLRPQHF
DNA: TGTGCCAGCAGTCCCGGGACAGGTCTCCTTCGGCCCCAGCATTTT

J: TRBJ2-7
V: TRBV4-1
D: -
size: -
CDR3: CASSQDPEGPYEQYF
DNA: TGCGCCAGCAGCCAAGATCCGGAAGGGCCCTACGAGCAGTACTTC

J: TRBJ2-3
V: TRBV5-4
D: TRBD2
size: -
CDR3: CASSLAGGDTDTQYF
DNA: TGTGCCAGCAGCTTGGCCGGGGGGGACACAGATACGCAGTATTTT

J: TRBJ1-2
V: TRBV4-1
D: TRBD1
size: -
CDR3: CASSQDLPTGRYYGYTF
DNA: TGCGCCAGCAGCCAAGATCTCCCGACAGGGAGATACTATGGCTACACCTTC

J: TRBJ2-7
V: TRBV18
D: TRBD2
size: -
CDR3: CASSPPSAGRSEQYF
DNA: TGTGCCAGCTCACCACCATCAGCGGGGCGGAGCGAGCAGTACTTC

J: TRBJ2-1
V: TRBV7-3
D: TRBD2
size: -
CDR3: CASSSGGEQFF
DNA: TGTGCCAGCAGCTCCGGGGGGGAGCAGTTCTTC

J: TRBJ1-5
V: TRBV19
D: -
size: -
CDR3: CASSIGGESNQPQHF
DNA: TGTGCCAGTAGTATTGGCGGGGAGAGCAATCAGCCCCAGCATTTT

J: TRBJ1-2
V: TRBV30
D: -
size: -
CDR3: CAWSTGGAAGYTF
DNA: TGTGCCTGGAGTACTGGGGGCGCGGCTGGCTACACCTTC

J: TRBJ2-7
V: TRBV7-5
D: -
size: -
CDR3: CASTLGQSSYEQYF
DNA: TGTGCCAGCACTCTGGGACAAAGCTCCTACGAGCAGTACTTC

J: TRBJ2-1
V: TRBV5-6
D: -
size: -
CDR3: CASSLYNEQFF
DNA: TGTGCCAGCAGCCTGTACAATGAGCAGTTCTTC

J: TRBJ2-7
V: TRBV7-9
D: TRBD1
size: -
CDR3: CASRPYNGQGHYEQYF
DNA: TGTGCCAGCCGACCATATAATGGACAGGGCCACTACGAGCAGTACTTC

J: TRBJ2-1
V: TRBV6-1
D: TRBD1
size: -
CDR3: CASSEFLGQGANEQFF
DNA: TGTGCCAGCAGTGAGTTTCTAGGACAGGGGGCTAATGAGCAGTTCTTC

J: TRBJ2-3
V: TRBV7-9
D: TRBD2
size: -
CDR3: CASSPISWRGITDTQYF
DNA: TGTGCCAGCAGCCCTATATCCTGGCGGGGGATTACAGATACGCAGTATTTT

J: TRBJ1-1
V: TRBV30
D: -
size: -
CDR3: CAWTRMNTEAFF
DNA: TGTGCCTGGACGAGGATGAACACTGAAGCTTTCTTT

J: TRBJ2-7
V: TRBV27
D: -
size: -
CDR3: CASSYPGATVYEQYF
DNA: TGTGCCAGCAGTTATCCGGGAGCTACCGTCTACGAGCAGTACTTC

J: TRBJ2-7
V: TRBV10-3
D: TRBD1
size: once
CDR3: CASRSDWGDRDYEQYF
DNA: TGTGCCAGCCGCTCAGATTGGGGGGACAGGGATTACGAGCAGTACTTC

J: TRBJ1-1
V: TRBV7-3
D: -
size: -
CDR3: CASSSRPDSPGGAFF
DNA: TGTGCCAGCAGCTCCCGCCCCGACAGTCCTGGCGGAGCTTTCTTT

J: TRBJ2-4
V: TRBV23-1
D: -
size: -
CDR3: CASSQSEGPSMPKNIQYF
DNA: TGCGCCAGCAGTCAATCGGAGGGCCCAAGTATGCCCAAAAACATTCAGTACTTC

J: TRBJ2-1
V: TRBV18
D: -
size: -
CDR3: CASSPAGSWDNEQFF
DNA: TGTGCCAGCTCACCGGCGGGAAGTTGGGACAATGAGCAGTTCTTC

J: TRBJ2-1
V: TRBV11-3
D: -
size: -
CDR3: CASQGSHEQFF
DNA: TGTGCCAGCCAAGGCAGTCATGAGCAGTTCTTC

J: TRBJ2-3
V: TRBV6-5
D: -
size: once
CDR3: CASRLRPQGTDTQYF
DNA: TGTGCCAGCAGACTCCGGCCCCAAGGCACAGATACGCAGTATTTT

J: TRBJ2-2
V: TRBV9
D: -
size: -
CDR3: CASSAGGRGNTGELFF
DNA: TGTGCCAGCAGCGCAGGTGGCCGGGGAAACACCGGGGAGCTGTTTTTT

J: TRBJ2-1
V: TRBV19
D: TRBD1
size: -
CDR3: CASSIGIPGQGYNEQFF
DNA: TGTGCCAGTAGTATAGGAATACCGGGACAGGGGTACAATGAGCAGTTCTTC

J: TRBJ2-5
V: TRBV6-6
D: -
size: -
CDR3: CASSYSSGSETQYF
DNA: TGTGCCAGCAGTTACTCGAGTGGGAGTGAGACCCAGTACTTC

J: TRBJ1-2
V: TRBV7-9
D: -
size: -
CDR3: CASSLSSTGWYGYTF
DNA: TGTGCCAGCAGCTTATCATCCACAGGGTGGTATGGCTACACCTTC

J: TRBJ1-4
V: TRBV6-5
D: TRBD1
size: once
CDR3: CASSYSRQGGEKLFF
DNA: TGTGCCAGCAGTTACTCGAGGCAGGGGGGCGAAAAACTGTTTTTT

J: TRBJ2-3
V: TRBV4-1
D: TRBD1
size: -
CDR3: CASSQVGTATDTDTQYF
DNA: TGCGCCAGCAGCCAAGTCGGGACAGCAACCGACACAGATACGCAGTATTTT